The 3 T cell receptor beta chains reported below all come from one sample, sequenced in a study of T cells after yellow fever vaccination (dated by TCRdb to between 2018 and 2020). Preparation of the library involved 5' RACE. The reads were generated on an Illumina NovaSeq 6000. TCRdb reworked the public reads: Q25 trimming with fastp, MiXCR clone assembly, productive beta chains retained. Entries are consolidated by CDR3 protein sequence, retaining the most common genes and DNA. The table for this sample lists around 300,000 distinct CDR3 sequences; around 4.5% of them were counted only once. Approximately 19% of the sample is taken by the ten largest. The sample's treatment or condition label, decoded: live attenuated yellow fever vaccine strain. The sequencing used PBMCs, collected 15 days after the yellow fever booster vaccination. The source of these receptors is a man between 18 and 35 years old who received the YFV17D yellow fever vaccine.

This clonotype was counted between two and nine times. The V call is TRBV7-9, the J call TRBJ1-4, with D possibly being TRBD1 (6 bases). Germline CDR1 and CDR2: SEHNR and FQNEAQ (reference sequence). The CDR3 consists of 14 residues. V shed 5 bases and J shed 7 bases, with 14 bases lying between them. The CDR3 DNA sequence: TGTGCCAGCAGCCGAGGACAGAGCTTTGAAAAACTGTTTTTT. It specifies CASSRGQSFEKLFF.

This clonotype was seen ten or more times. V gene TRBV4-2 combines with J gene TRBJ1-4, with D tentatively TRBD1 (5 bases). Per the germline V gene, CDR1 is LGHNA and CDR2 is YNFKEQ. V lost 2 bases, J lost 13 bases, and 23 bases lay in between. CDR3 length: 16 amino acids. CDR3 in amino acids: CASSQSFGAYPLRLFF. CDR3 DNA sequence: TGTGCCAGCAGCCAAAGTTTTGGGGCCTACCCACTCAGACTGTTTTTT.

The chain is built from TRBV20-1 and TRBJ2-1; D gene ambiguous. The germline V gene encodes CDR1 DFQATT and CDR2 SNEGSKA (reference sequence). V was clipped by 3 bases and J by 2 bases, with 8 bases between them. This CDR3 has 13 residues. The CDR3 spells CSASGDTYNEQFF. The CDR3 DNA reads TGCAGTGCTAGCGGAGATACCTACAATGAGCAGTTCTTC.